Listed below are T cell receptor beta chains from one sample, sequenced in a study of CD8+CD57+ T cells in acquired aplastic anemia. TCRdb called the reads again in MiXCR, with one record for every CDR3 protein. This sample has a few hundred thousand distinct CDR3 sequences, with 30% to 35% found just once. The sequencing input was sorted CD4+, CD8+, or CD8+CD57+ T cells (not recorded which) from PBMCs. The receptors shown here come from a human donor in good health, serving as a control. Both conserved end residues are part of each CDR3. The order of the fields is D gene, clone size, J gene, V gene, CDR3 protein, CDR3 DNA. The D gene is left open where the match is weak. A clone size is listed for some rows: how often the clone was seen (once, few, many), or a class if it is expanded.

.,.,TRBJ2-7,TRBV5-1,CASSLWRSRGEQYF,TGCGCCAGCAGCTTGTGGAGGTCGCGGGGTGAGCAGTACTTC
TRBD2,many,TRBJ2-5,TRBV6-5,CASSVLASGGRLTETQYF,TGTGCCAGCAGTGTTCTCGCGTCGGGGGGGAGACTGACAGAGACCCAGTACTTC
.,many,TRBJ1-6,TRBV3-1,CASSESPWRDNSPLHF,TGTGCCAGCAGCGAATCCCCGTGGCGCGATAATTCACCCCTCCACTTT
TRBD1,many,TRBJ1-2,TRBV11-1,CASSLGSKGGVDNYGYTF,TGTGCCAGCAGCTTAGGGTCCAAAGGGGGCGTTGACAACTATGGCTACACCTTC
.,many,TRBJ2-7,TRBV9,CASSVAHGYEQYF,TGTGCCAGCAGCGTAGCTCATGGGTACGAGCAGTACTTC
TRBD1,many,TRBJ1-2,TRBV19,CASSPAQGYSYGYTF,TGTGCCAGTAGTCCAGCACAGGGGTATAGCTATGGCTACACCTTC
.,.,TRBJ2-1,TRBV7-9,CASSSGQFEQFF,TGTGCCAGCAGCTCCGGGCAGTTTGAGCAGTTCTTC
TRBD1,.,TRBJ2-1,TRBV7-4,CASSPQGTSSYNEQFF,TGTGCCAGCAGCCCACAGGGGACCAGCTCCTACAATGAGCAGTTCTTC
TRBD1,.,TRBJ1-3,TRBV5-1,CASSIQGADDTIYF,TGCGCCAGCAGCATCCAGGGGGCAGATGACACCATATATTTT
.,many,TRBJ1-2,TRBV29-1,CSVETGTSNYGYTF,TGCAGCGTTGAAACAGGAACCTCTAACTATGGCTACACCTTC
TRBD1,.,TRBJ1-2,TRBV6-5,CASSSPGQANYGYTF,TGTGCCAGCAGTTCCCCCGGACAGGCTAACTATGGCTACACCTTC
TRBD1,.,TRBJ1-5,TRBV15,CATSAGQGAGQPQHF,TGTGCCACCAGCGCCGGACAGGGGGCCGGCCAGCCCCAGCATTTT
TRBD1,.,TRBJ1-2,TRBV11-2,CASSPSDRGGLLNYGYTF,TGTGCCAGCAGTCCTTCGGACAGGGGGGGACTCCTCAACTATGGCTACACCTTC
TRBD2,.,TRBJ2-5,TRBV13,CASSTKGWLAGGSQETQYF,TGTGCCAGCAGCACAAAGGGGTGGCTAGCGGGGGGGTCCCAAGAGACCCAGTACTTC
TRBD1,.,TRBJ2-3,TRBV2,CASSGTGVLSDTQYF,TGTGCCAGCAGTGGGACAGGGGTTTTGTCAGATACGCAGTATTTT
TRBD2,many,TRBJ2-6,TRBV7-2,CASSLGGGGLTGANVLTF,TGTGCCAGCAGCTTAGGCGGGGGGGGATTAACTGGGGCCAACGTCCTGACTTTC
TRBD1,many,TRBJ2-7,TRBV12-3/TRBV12-4,CASSWGETGSSYEQYF,TGTGCCAGCAGTTGGGGAGAGACAGGGAGCTCCTACGAGCAGTACTTC
TRBD2,many,TRBJ2-3,TRBV10-1,CASSSSGGPAYTQYF,TGCGCCAGCAGCTCTAGCGGGGGGCCCGCATATACGCAGTATTTT
TRBD1,many,TRBJ1-5,TRBV6-1,CASSPPGQRSNQPQHF,TGTGCCAGCAGTCCGCCGGGACAGAGAAGCAATCAGCCCCAGCATTTT
.,few,TRBJ2-1,TRBV19,CARVLGINEQFF,TGTGCCAGGGTGCTAGGTATCAATGAGCAGTTCTTC
.,.,TRBJ2-3,TRBV25-1,CASSEDFRTDTQYF,TGTGCCAGCAGTGAAGACTTCCGGACAGATACGCAGTATTTT
TRBD1,many,TRBJ1-2,TRBV7-3,CASRQGQGDYGYTF,TGTGCCAGCAGACAGGGACAGGGGGACTATGGCTACACCTTC
.,.,TRBJ2-3,TRBV20-1,CSAPQGKLRTDTQYF,TGCAGTGCTCCCCAGGGGAAACTACGCACAGATACGCAGTATTTT
TRBD2,few,TRBJ2-1,TRBV11-1,CASSLRLAGSPYNEQFF,TGTGCCAGCAGTTTAAGGCTAGCGGGAAGTCCCTACAATGAGCAGTTCTTC
.,.,TRBJ2-2,TRBV7-3,CASSFDIGELFF,TGTGCCAGCAGCTTCGATATCGGGGAGCTGTTTTTT
.,.,TRBJ1-5,TRBV6-1,CASSGDINRPQHF,TGTGCCAGCAGTGGGGACATAAATCGGCCCCAGCATTTT
TRBD1,.,TRBJ1-1,TRBV3-1,CASTNGQGGTEAFF,TGTGCCAGCACCAACGGACAGGGTGGTACTGAAGCTTTCTTT
TRBD1,many,TRBJ1-4,TRBV19,CASSVWDRGNEKLFF,TGTGCCAGTAGTGTCTGGGACAGGGGTAATGAAAAACTGTTTTTT
.,many,TRBJ1-2,TRBV19,CASSINVAGLGYGYTF,TGTGCCAGTAGTATAAACGTCGCGGGGTTAGGCTATGGCTACACCTTC
.,few,TRBJ1-2,TRBV6-1,CASSAMGPYNYGYTF,TGTGCCAGCAGCGCTATGGGCCCTTATAACTATGGCTACACCTTC
.,.,TRBJ2-5,TRBV7-2,CASSLAGRTGGQETQYF,TGTGCCAGCAGCTTAGCGGGTCGCACAGGTGGACAAGAGACCCAGTACTTC
TRBD1,.,TRBJ2-7,TRBV7-2,CASSPIGDRAHEQYF,TGTGCCAGCAGCCCCATTGGGGACAGGGCCCACGAGCAGTACTTC
TRBD1,.,TRBJ2-7,TRBV25-1,CASEKLRTGKGYEQYF,TGTGCCAGCGAAAAGCTCCGGACAGGGAAGGGCTACGAGCAGTACTTC
TRBD2,many,TRBJ2-7,TRBV5-1,CASSLGPSGVYEQYF,TGCGCCAGCAGCTTGGGGCCTAGCGGGGTCTACGAGCAGTACTTC
.,few,TRBJ2-1,TRBV4-1,CASSQALWQIKNEQFF,TGCGCCAGCAGCCAAGCCTTGTGGCAGATAAAAAATGAGCAGTTCTTC
.,.,TRBJ2-1,TRBV5-1,CASSLELGTYNEQFF,TGCGCCAGCAGCTTGGAGCTGGGAACCTACAATGAGCAGTTCTTC
.,many,TRBJ2-3,TRBV7-3,CASSSQSVGSTDTQYF,TGTGCCAGCAGCTCCCAATCGGTCGGGAGCACAGATACGCAGTATTTT
TRBD2,.,TRBJ2-7,TRBV25-1,CASSEMGERGVSYEQYF,TGTGCCAGCAGTGAAATGGGGGAGCGGGGGGTTTCCTACGAGCAGTACTTC
.,.,TRBJ1-1,TRBV6-5,CASSYNSGTEAFF,TGTGCCAGCAGTTACAACTCTGGCACTGAAGCTTTCTTT
.,many,TRBJ1-1,TRBV7-8,CASSLDGLTRAFF,TGTGCCAGCAGCCTTGACGGACTTACCCGGGCTTTCTTT
TRBD2,many,TRBJ2-1,TRBV19,CASSTGLAAGNEQFF,TGTGCCAGTAGTACCGGACTAGCGGCGGGGAATGAGCAGTTCTTC
.,many,TRBJ1-1,TRBV19,CASSIEGGLTEAFF,TGTGCCAGTAGTATAGAGGGGGGTCTTACTGAAGCTTTCTTT
TRBD2,.,TRBJ2-5,TRBV24-1,CATSDPGGSGGVETQYF,TGTGCCACCAGTGATCCCGGGGGTAGCGGGGGGGTAGAGACCCAGTACTTC
.,.,TRBJ1-2,TRBV25-1,CASSGAVYGYTF,TGTGCCAGCAGTGGCGCCGTCTATGGCTACACCTTC
.,many,TRBJ2-3,TRBV19,CASSSLGAGADTQYF,TGTGCCAGTAGTTCGTTGGGGGCAGGGGCAGATACGCAGTATTTT
.,many,TRBJ1-5,TRBV19,CASTTISNQPQHF,TGTGCCAGTACCACCATTAGCAATCAGCCCCAGCATTTT